Listed here are 10 T cell receptor beta chains from one sample, sequenced in a study of T cells in localized non-small cell lung cancer. Data came from immunoSEQ multiplex PCR; TCRdb stores just in-frame clones and leaves some out. The table includes tens of thousands of clones, approximately 86% detected once. The sequences come from peripheral blood, collected before any cancer treatment. The receptors shown here come from a man aged 35 to 69 with stage I squamous cell lung carcinoma.

Only one count was recorded for this clone. The CDR3 sequence: CASKRGAGTYEQYF. The CDR3 nucleotides are TGTGCCTCCAAACGGGGCGCAGGAACCTACGAGCAGTACTTC. This chain joins TRBV19 and TRBJ2-7; D might be TRBD1 or TRBD2, each matching 5 bases. The V gene's germline CDR1 is LNHDA and CDR2 SQIVND (reference sequence). CDR3 length: 14 amino acids. Trimming removed 11 bases from V and 2 bases from J, with 19 bases in between.

This chain joins TRBV5-1 and TRBJ1-6; D might be TRBD1 (5 bases). The CDR3 runs to 14 residues. V lost 4 bases and J lost 7, with 12 bases in between. The germline V gene encodes CDR1 SGHRS and CDR2 YFSETQ. The DNA for the CDR3 is TGCGCCAGCAGCGTAGGGGAACTGAATTCACCCCTCCACTTT. Amino acid sequence: CASSVGELNSPLHF.

The chain links TRBV11-2 to TRBJ2-5; possibly TRBD2 for D (5 bases). V shed 1 base and J shed 7 bases, with 7 bases lying between them. The CDR3 runs to 12 residues. Per germline, CDR1 SGHAT and CDR2 FQNNGV. This chain's CDR3 is CASSLVAGTQYF. In DNA form, the CDR3 reads TGTGCCAGCAGCTTAGTCGCGGGGACCCAGTACTTC.

This chain links TRBV28 with TRBJ1-6, with 11 bases lining up with TRBD1. The CDR3 contains 16 residues. Germline values: CDR1 MDHEN, CDR2 SYDVKM. V lost 5 bases and J lost 8; bases outside the gene matches: 8. The DNA for the CDR3 is TGTGCCAGCAGTCCTCTAAAGGGACAGGGGGATTCACCCCTCCACTTT. Amino acid sequence: CASSPLKGQGDSPLHF. Supplemented by reference TRBV28 and TRBJ1-6, the full variable domain reads DVKVTQSSRYLVKRTGEKVFLECVQDMDHENMFWYRQDPGLGLRLIYFSYDVKMKEKGDIPEGYSVSREKKERFSLILESASTNQTSMYLCASSPLKGQGDSPLHFGNGTRLTVT.

The chain links TRBV6-5 to TRBJ1-4, with 9 nucleotides matching TRBD1. CDR3 length: 16 residues. Germline CDR1 is MNHEY and CDR2 is SVGAGI. The J segment lost 8 bases and the V segment lost 0 bases, leaving 7 bases of the junction unmatched. Here the CDR3 DNA reads TGTGCCAGCAGTTACTCAACAGGGGGCTCAAGAGAAAAACTGTTTTTT. This translates into CASSYSTGGSREKLFF.

The V call is TRBV2, the J call TRBJ1-1; D is undetermined. Germline values: CDR1 SNHLY, CDR2 FYNNEI. The CDR3 contains 12 residues. The germline V and J ends were trimmed by 6 bases and 5 bases, with 10 bases remaining between them. CDR3 sequence reads: CASSLQITEAFF. CDR3 DNA: TGTGCCAGCAGCTTACAGATTACTGAAGCTTTCTTT.

This chain connects TRBV6-4 to TRBJ2-1; tentative D call: TRBD1 (6 bases). This CDR3 has 15 residues. The V end lost 3 bases, the J end lost 5 bases, and 14 bases lay between the germline ends. Germline CDR1 and CDR2: MRHNA and SNTAGT. CDR3 residues: CASSENWGHDNEQFF. For the CDR3, the DNA is TGTGCCAGCAGTGAAAACTGGGGGCACGACAATGAGCAGTTCTTC.

The V and J genes are TRBV7-6 and TRBJ2-2; 9 bases line up with TRBD1. This CDR3 spans 14 amino acids. Looked up from germline, CDR1 is SGHVS and CDR2 is FNYEAQ. J gave up 7 bases and V 6 bases, and 6 bases lay outside the gene matches. The CDR3 loop is CASRRDRGVGELFF. The CDR3 DNA reads as TGTGCCAGCAGACGTGACAGGGGGGTCGGGGAGCTGTTTTTT.

This clone appeared a few times. The chain uses TRBV14 and TRBJ1-2; D not certain. The germline gives CDR1 SGHDN, CDR2 FVKESK. V lost 0 bases to trimming and J lost 4 bases, with 6 bases between them. The CDR3 extends over 13 amino acids. The CDR3 reads CASSQDHSYGYTF. CDR3 bases: TGTGCCAGCAGCCAAGATCACAGCTATGGCTACACCTTC.

The chain joins TRBV4-1 to TRBJ1-6; D is undetermined. The length of the CDR3 is 17 residues. Germline V lookup: CDR1 MGHRA, CDR2 YSYEKL. The V gene lost 0 bases and the J gene lost 13 bases, with 22 bases spanning the gap. As DNA, the CDR3 is TGCGCCAGCAGCCAAGATGGAGGTCTCCAGGCCTCGAAGCCCCTCCACTTT. Residues: CASSQDGGLQASKPLHF.